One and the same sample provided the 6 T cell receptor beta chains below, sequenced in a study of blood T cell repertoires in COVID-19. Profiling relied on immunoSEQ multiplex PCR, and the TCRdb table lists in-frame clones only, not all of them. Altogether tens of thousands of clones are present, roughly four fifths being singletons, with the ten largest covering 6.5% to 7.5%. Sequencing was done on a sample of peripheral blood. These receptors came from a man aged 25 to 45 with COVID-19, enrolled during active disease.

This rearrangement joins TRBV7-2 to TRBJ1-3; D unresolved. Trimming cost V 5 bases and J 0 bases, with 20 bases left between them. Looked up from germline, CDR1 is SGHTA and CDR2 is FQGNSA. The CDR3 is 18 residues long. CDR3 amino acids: CASSPSPEYSRSGNTIYF. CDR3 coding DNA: TGTGCCAGCAGCCCAAGCCCCGAGTACAGTCGCTCTGGAAACACCATATATTTT.

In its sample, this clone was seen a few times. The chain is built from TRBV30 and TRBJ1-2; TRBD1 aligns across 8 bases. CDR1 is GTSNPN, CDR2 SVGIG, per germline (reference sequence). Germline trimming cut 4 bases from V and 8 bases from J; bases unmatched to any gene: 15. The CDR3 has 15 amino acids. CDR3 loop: CAWTDIRGPIDGYTF. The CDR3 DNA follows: TGTGCCTGGACAGACATCAGGGGGCCAATCGACGGCTACACCTTC.

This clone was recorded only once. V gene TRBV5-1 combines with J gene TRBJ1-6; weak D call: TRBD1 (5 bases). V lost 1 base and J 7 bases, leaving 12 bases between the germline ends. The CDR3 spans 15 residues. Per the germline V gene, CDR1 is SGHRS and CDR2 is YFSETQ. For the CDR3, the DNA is TGCGCCAGCAGCTTGTCGTCGGCAGGGAATTCACCCCTCCACTTT. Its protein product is CASSLSSAGNSPLHF.

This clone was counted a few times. The CDR3 is CASSYSNPYGGYGYTF. As DNA, the CDR3 is TGTGCCAGCAGTTACTCGAATCCCTACGGCGGGTATGGCTACACCTTC. The chain is built from TRBV6-5 and TRBJ1-2, with unresolved D. This CDR3 is 16 amino acids long. Germline loops: CDR1 MNHEY, CDR2 SVGAGI. Between the trimmed V and J ends, which lost 0 bases and 5 bases, there was a span of 16 bases.

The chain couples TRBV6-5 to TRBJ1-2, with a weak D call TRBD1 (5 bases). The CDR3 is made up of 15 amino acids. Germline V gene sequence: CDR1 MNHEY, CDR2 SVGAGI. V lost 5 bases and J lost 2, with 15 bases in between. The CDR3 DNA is TGTGCCAGCAGTCCCTACAGGAATACAAACTATGGCTACACCTTC. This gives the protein CASSPYRNTNYGYTF.

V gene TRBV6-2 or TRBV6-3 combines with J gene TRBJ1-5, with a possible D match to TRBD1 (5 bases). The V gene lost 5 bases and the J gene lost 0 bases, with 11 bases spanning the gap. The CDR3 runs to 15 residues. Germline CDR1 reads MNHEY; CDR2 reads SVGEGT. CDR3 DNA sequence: TGTGCCAGCAGTCAAGACAGATTTAGCAATCAGCCCCAGCATTTT. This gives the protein CASSQDRFSNQPQHF.